This T cell receptor (beta chain) emerged from a study of human T cells and chemical hapten exposure (dated by TCRdb to the early 2020s). In the study overall: For sensitization, 2% DPC in acetone was applied to a roughly 2 cm by roughly 2 cm area of upper inner arm skin. This study followed changes in the peripheral blood TCR repertoire in vivo during primary and secondary sensitization of alopecia patients to the hapten diphenylcyclopropenone (DPC). Libraries were pooled for sequencing, and per-sample TCR yields varied mainly because of small differences in library volumes within the pool. Alopecia areata with under or over 50% scalp involvement, alopecia totalis and alopecia universalis were represented in the patient cohort, which was mostly female. Blood for TCR sequencing was provided by twenty-nine alopecia patients at one to four time points (pre-sensitization, 2, 6 and 24 weeks). Patch testing on the upper back used Finn chambers containing 0.01% DPC, with scoring done after 6 days according to International Contact Dermatitis Research Group standards. Throughout the roughly 25-week study period, patients were also given weekly therapeutic DPC doses on the scalp. Patient blood was sampled pre-sensitization (week 0) and at 2, 6 and about 24 weeks after DPC sensitization. Points the paper makes about the study in general: Compared with pre-sensitization or healthy control sets, expanded TCRs formed significantly more large CDR3 similarity clusters, which is consistent with antigen-driven responses. Because all patients had alopecia, a presumed autoimmune disease, the immune response of the patients might differ from that of healthy individuals. Repeated subsampling changed both the strength of the expansion versus patch-test correlation and the threshold at which the correlation became significant. Patch test score correlated positively with the number of PT1 expanded TCRs, reaching significance at thresholds 8, 16 and 32 but not at 4. DPC sensitization did not change the number of TCRs with a frequency above 1 in 1000, and there was no evidence of changes in global repertoire structure.

The CDR3 numbers 16 residues from cysteine through phenylalanine. This entry keeps only the CDR3 DNA: 48 bases, framed from base 1. Based on the germline V gene, the CDR1 and CDR2 sequences are KGHSH and LQKENI. V is shortened by 3 bases, J by 0 bases, and the region joining them spans 9 bases. In this sample, this clonotype turned up a few times. Its antigen is not yet known. There are no base qualities to consult, and no much larger clone falls within one base. Libraries were built with RACE. TCRdb lists the instrument as NextSeq 500. Library preparation attached unique molecular identifiers to individual cDNA molecules for quantitative, reproducible TCR counting. For every blood RNA sample, sequencing covered both the TCR alpha and TCR beta chains. In the source study's methods: The median number of TCRs per sample was roughly 98,000, ranging from about 20,000 to 700,000. The Decombinator software suite was used to annotate the V, J and CDR3 of the TCR reads. For the PS versus PT1 abundance plots, all samples were subsampled to the same number of TCRs (28,000). TCRs were defined as expanded if absent before sensitization and observed at least eight times at the 2-week time point. TCRdb reworked the public reads: Q25 trimming with fastp, MiXCR clone assembly, productive beta chains retained. Merged by CDR3 protein, the rows form single entries marked with the most common genes and DNA. The authors' filters were not applied to this entry. For this sample there are approximately 340,000 distinct CDR3 sequences; about 7% appear just once. The ten largest clones represent approximately 8% of the sample.

The meaning of the sample's time point label: patch test 1, 2 weeks after DPC sensitization. The treatment or condition label here, explained by the study, means: therapeutic diphenylcyclopropenone sensitization with weekly scalp DPC. At every patch-test visit, the blood draw took place before the patch test was put on. Patients were eligible if aged 18 to 70, diagnosed with alopecia and judged suitable for DPC therapy, and pregnant patients were excluded. Unfractionated whole blood was collected in Tempus Blood RNA tubes, and total RNA was extracted from that blood. The sequenced sample was whole blood, obtained in connection with sensitization to the hapten diphenylcyclopropenone (DPC). The rearranged chain carries TRBV18 and TRBJ1-6; 5 matching bases give a weak D call of TRBD1. The TCR was taken from a woman younger than 30 with alopecia areata. Some clones in this sample may be carry-over from other donors' samples. The CDR3: CASSPQGYSYNSPLHF. The DNA sequence is TGTGCCAGCTCACCCCAGGGTTACTCCTATAATTCACCCCTCCACTTT.